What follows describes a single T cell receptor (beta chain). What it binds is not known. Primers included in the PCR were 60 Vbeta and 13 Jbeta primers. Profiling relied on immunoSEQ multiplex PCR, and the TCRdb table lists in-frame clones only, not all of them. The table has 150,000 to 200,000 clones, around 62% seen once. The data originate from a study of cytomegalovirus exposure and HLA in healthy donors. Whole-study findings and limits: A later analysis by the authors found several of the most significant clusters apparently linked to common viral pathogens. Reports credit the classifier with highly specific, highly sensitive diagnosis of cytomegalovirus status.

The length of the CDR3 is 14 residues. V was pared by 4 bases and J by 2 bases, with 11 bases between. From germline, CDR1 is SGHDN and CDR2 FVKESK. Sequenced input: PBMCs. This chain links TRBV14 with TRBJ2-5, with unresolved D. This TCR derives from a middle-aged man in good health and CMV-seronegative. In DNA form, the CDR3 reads TGTGCCAGCAGCCGGGCAGACCGGCAAGAGACCCAGTACTTC. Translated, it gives CASSRADRQETQYF.